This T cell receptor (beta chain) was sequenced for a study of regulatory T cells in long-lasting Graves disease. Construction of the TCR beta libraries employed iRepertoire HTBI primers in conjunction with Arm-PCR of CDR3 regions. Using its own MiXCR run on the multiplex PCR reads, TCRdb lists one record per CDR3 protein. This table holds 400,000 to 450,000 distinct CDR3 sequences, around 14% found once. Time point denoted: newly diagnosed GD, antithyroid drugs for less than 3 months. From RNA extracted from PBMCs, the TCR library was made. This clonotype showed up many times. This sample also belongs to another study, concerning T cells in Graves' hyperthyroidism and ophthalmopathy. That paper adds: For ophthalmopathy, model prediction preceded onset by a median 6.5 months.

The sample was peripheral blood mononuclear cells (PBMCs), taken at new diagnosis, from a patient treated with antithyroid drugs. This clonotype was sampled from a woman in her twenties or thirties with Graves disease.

CDR3 loop: CASKQVPKETQYF. CDR3 DNA sequence: TGTGCCAGCAAGCAGGTACCCAAAGAGACCCAGTACTTC. The chain carries TRBV2 and TRBJ2-5, with D unresolved. The CDR3 is 13 residues long. V was clipped by 7 bases and J by 3 bases, with 12 bases between them. Germline assignment: CDR1 SNHLY and CDR2 FYNNEI. The full variable domain, rest sourced from reference TRBV2 and TRBJ2-5, is EPEVTQTPSHQVTQMGQEVILRCVPISNHLYFYWYRQILGQKVEFLVSFYNNEISEKSEIFDDQFSVERPDGSNFTLKIRSTKLEDSAMYFCASKQVPKETQYFGPGTRLLVL.